The rows below give T cell receptor beta chains drawn from one sample of a study of blood T cells in healthy people across ages. Each CDR3 protein is one row after TCRdb ran MiXCR on the 5' RACE reads. This table holds roughly 1 million distinct CDR3 sequences, around 25% found once. These records were also assigned to another study, of T cells of mothers and their children.

The sample comprised blood. These receptors came from a girl between 2 and 10 years old in good health. The CDR3 runs from the conserved cysteine through the conserved F or W. D genes are given only for firm matches. Not every row has a clone size; where given, it reads once, few, many or a size class.

>once|TRBJ2-5|TRBD2|TRBV28
TGTGCCAGCAGTTTAGAAATCGGACTAGCAGAGCAAGAGACCCAGTACTTC
CASSLEIGLAEQETQYF
>-|TRBJ1-3|-|TRBV5-1
TGCGCCAGCAGCATACAGGGTCCAGCTGGAAACACCATATATTTT
CASSIQGPAGNTIYF
>-|TRBJ2-7|-|TRBV29-1
TGCAGCGTTACGCACAGATCCTACGAGCAGTACTTC
CSVTHRSYEQYF
>-|TRBJ2-7|TRBD2|TRBV6-2/TRBV6-3
TGTGCCAGCAGTTACTCCGCTAGCGGGATCTTCTACGAGCAGTACTTC
CASSYSASGIFYEQYF
>-|TRBJ1-4|-|TRBV29-1
TGCAGCGTTGTATCGCAGGAAAAACTGTTTTTT
CSVVSQEKLFF
>-|TRBJ2-7|-|TRBV4-3
TGCGCCAGCAGCCAAGGACCTAGTGTCTACGAGCAGTACTTC
CASSQGPSVYEQYF
>few|TRBJ2-7|-|TRBV29-1
TGCAGCGTTGGACGCAGGATTGACTACGAGCAGTACTTC
CSVGRRIDYEQYF
>-|TRBJ2-4|TRBD1|TRBV30
TGTGCCTGGAGTAGGGGACAGGGGAGGATGGAAAACATTCAGTACTTC
CAWSRGQGRMENIQYF
>-|TRBJ2-1|TRBD2|TRBV10-2
TGCGCCAGCACTCCGGAACTAGCGGTCTGGGGTAATGAGCAGTTCTTC
CASTPELAVWGNEQFF
>-|TRBJ2-7|-|TRBV6-6
TGTGCCAGCAGTTACTCAGGGGGAGAGATGGGGTACGAGCAGTACTTC
CASSYSGGEMGYEQYF
>many|TRBJ2-4|TRBD1|TRBV28
TGTGCCAGCAGTCCACAGGGGGCCAAAAACATTCAGTACTTC
CASSPQGAKNIQYF
>few|TRBJ1-3|-|TRBV9
TGTGCCAGCAGCGGCGGACAGTTTTCGTCTGGAAACACCATATATTTT
CASSGGQFSSGNTIYF
>-|TRBJ2-5|-|TRBV6-6
TGTGCCAGCACCCCGGTGAACCAAGAGACCCAGTACTTC
CASTPVNQETQYF
>once|TRBJ2-3|-|TRBV4-3
TGCGCCAGCAGCCAAGATGGTTGGGACCAATCTAGCACAGATACGCAGTATTTT
CASSQDGWDQSSTDTQYF
>-|TRBJ2-4|-|TRBV4-2
TGTGCCAGCAGCCAAGAGGGGGCGGCCAAAAACATTCAGTACTTC
CASSQEGAAKNIQYF
>-|TRBJ2-5|-|TRBV9
TGTGCCAGCAGCGTAGGGCTCGGGCCTCAAGAGACCCAGTACTTC
CASSVGLGPQETQYF
>-|TRBJ2-1|-|TRBV11-2
TGTGCCAGCAGCTTGCTGGGGCGGAACAATGAGCAGTTCTTC
CASSLLGRNNEQFF
>-|TRBJ2-1|TRBD1|TRBV25-1
TGTGCCAGCCTTCCAACATGGGACAGGGGCCGTAATGAGCAGTTCTTC
CASLPTWDRGRNEQFF
>-|TRBJ1-4|-|TRBV20-1
TGCAGTGCTAGGAGGCAGGCAACTAATGAAAAACTGTTTTTT
CSARRQATNEKLFF
>-|TRBJ1-3|-|TRBV20-1
TGCAGTGCTAGAGAGAGAATGTCTGGAAACACCATATATTTT
CSARERMSGNTIYF
>-|TRBJ1-2|-|TRBV7-9
TGTGCCAGCAGCCCCGGGACCGCCCGGACCTTC
CASSPGTARTF
>-|TRBJ2-2|-|TRBV12-3/TRBV12-4
TGTGCCAGCAGTACCCGACTCACAGGGTCCACCGGGGAGCTGTTTTTT
CASSTRLTGSTGELFF
>once|TRBJ2-3|TRBD1|TRBV3-1
TGTGCCAGCAGCCAAGATCGAGGACAGGGGGCCCCGATGCAGTATTTT
CASSQDRGQGAPMQYF
>few|TRBJ1-2|-|TRBV29-1
TGCAGCGTCGGCTTGTATGGCTACACCTTC
CSVGLYGYTF
>few|TRBJ1-1|-|TRBV7-9
TGTGCCAGCAGCTTAAATGAGGGCAGGGCTGAAGCTTTCTTT
CASSLNEGRAEAFF
>-|TRBJ2-7|-|TRBV29-1
TGCAGCGTCCCCGGGGGTTCGGGTTACGAGCAGTACTTC
CSVPGGSGYEQYF
>-|TRBJ1-2|-|TRBV4-1
TGCGCCAGCAGCCCGAGACTGAACTATGGCTACACCTTC
CASSPRLNYGYTF
>-|TRBJ2-2|TRBD2|TRBV5-1
TGCGCCAGCAGCTTGTGGCGGGAGCACCCCGGGGAGCTGTTTTTT
CASSLWREHPGELFF
>few|TRBJ2-5|-|TRBV4-1
TGCGCCAGCAGCCCGTTACCAGGGCCCCAAGAGACCCAGTACTTC
CASSPLPGPQETQYF
>-|TRBJ2-1|-|TRBV3-1
TGTGCCAGCAGCCAAGTCGGGGGTGGATACAATGAGCAGTTCTTC
CASSQVGGGYNEQFF
>few|TRBJ2-5|-|TRBV7-9
TGTGCCAGCAAGGGACTTAAAGAGACCCAGTACTTC
CASKGLKETQYF
>-|TRBJ2-1|-|TRBV6-1
TGTGCCAGCAGTGAACCCCCAGGGGCAAATGAGCAGTTCTTC
CASSEPPGANEQFF
>few|TRBJ1-5|-|TRBV6-4
TGTGCCAGCAGTGACTATTCCGGCAGGGACGATCAGCCCCAGCATTTT
CASSDYSGRDDQPQHF
>once|TRBJ1-2|-|TRBV24-1
TGTGCCACCAGTGATTTATGGGGGAACTATGGCTACACCTTC
CATSDLWGNYGYTF
>few|TRBJ2-3|-|TRBV4-1
TGCGCCAGCAGCCTAACGGGGCGAGCGCGGGAAGATACGCAGTATTTT
CASSLTGRAREDTQYF
>few|TRBJ1-6|-|TRBV4-3
TGCGCCAGCAGCCAAGAGCAACCAGGGAGCTCCTATAATTCACCCCTCCACTTT
CASSQEQPGSSYNSPLHF
>few|TRBJ2-3|-|TRBV27
TGTGCCAGCAGTTTATTAATCGGGTTCTTCGGAGGCGTAGATACGCAGTATTTT
CASSLLIGFFGGVDTQYF
>-|TRBJ1-1|-|TRBV2
TGTGCCAGCACCGGGGGGGGAGGAACTGAAGCTTTCTTT
CASTGGGGTEAFF
>-|TRBJ1-4|-|TRBV4-1
TGCGCCAGCAGCCAAGTTGGGGGAAAACTGTTTTTT
CASSQVGGKLFF
>few|TRBJ2-1|-|TRBV4-3
TGCGCCAGCAGCCAAGATCTTCGGACCAATGAGCAGTTCTTC
CASSQDLRTNEQFF
>-|TRBJ2-6|-|TRBV28
TGTGCCAGCAGTATGGAGAACAGGGCTGGGGCCAACGTCCTGACTTTC
CASSMENRAGANVLTF
>-|TRBJ1-1|-|TRBV12-3/TRBV12-4
TGTGCCAGCAGTTTTGGCAAGACAATAATTGAAGCTTTCTTT
CASSFGKTIIEAFF
>-|TRBJ2-7|-|TRBV6-5
TGTGCCAGCAGTTATCTCGACGGCTCCTACGAGCAGTACTTC
CASSYLDGSYEQYF
>-|TRBJ1-1|TRBD1|TRBV20-1
TGCAGTGCTAGTGGAGGGACAGGGATGAACACTGAAGCTTTCTTT
CSASGGTGMNTEAFF
>-|TRBJ2-1|-|TRBV12-3/TRBV12-4
TGTGCCAGCAGCCCAAGCCTTTTGGGGAATGAGCAGTTCTTC
CASSPSLLGNEQFF
>-|TRBJ2-5|-|TRBV3-1
TGTGCCAGCAGCCAAGGGCTAGCTCGGATCCAAGAGACCCAGTACTTC
CASSQGLARIQETQYF
>-|TRBJ2-1|-|TRBV4-3
TGCGCCAGCAGCCAAGATCTGGTAGCGGAATACAATGAGCAGTTCTTC
CASSQDLVAEYNEQFF
>few|TRBJ2-1|-|TRBV3-1
TGTGCCAGCAGCCAAGCTCCGACTGCAACCACCCCTTCCTTC
CASSQAPTATTPSF
>many|TRBJ2-5|-|TRBV29-1
TGCAGCGTCGCAAGGGGGGACGAGACCCAGTACTTC
CSVARGDETQYF
>-|TRBJ2-3|-|TRBV6-2/TRBV6-3
TGTGCCAGCAGTAGGATGCCAGATACGCAGTATTTT
CASSRMPDTQYF
>-|TRBJ2-5|-|TRBV28
TGTGCCAGCAGTTTATTGGGGGAGGGACAGGATCTCGGGACCCAGTACTTC
CASSLLGEGQDLGTQYF
>few|TRBJ1-2|-|TRBV7-9
TGTGCCAGCACCGGGACGGAAATCTATGGCTACACCTTC
CASTGTEIYGYTF
>-|TRBJ1-5|-|TRBV20-1
TGCAGTGCCTATAGGCCCGATCAGCCCCAGCATTTT
CSAYRPDQPQHF
>-|TRBJ2-7|-|TRBV10-3
TGTGCCATCAGTGAGTTACAGAACTACTACGAGCAGTACTTC
CAISELQNYYEQYF
>few|TRBJ1-2|TRBD1|TRBV10-3
TGTGCCATCAGGACCGAGGACAGGTCGGAGAACTATGGCTACACCTTC
CAIRTEDRSENYGYTF
>-|TRBJ1-2|-|TRBV20-1
TGCAGTGCTAGCGAACAGGACAGCTTTATTGGTGGCTACACCTTC
CSASEQDSFIGGYTF
>few|TRBJ2-3|-|TRBV15
TGTGCCACCAGCAGCCTCAAGGGTGACGGCACAGATACGCAGTATTTT
CATSSLKGDGTDTQYF
>few|TRBJ2-5|TRBD2|TRBV3-1
TGTGCCAGCAGCCAAGACTATAGCGGGCAGTACTTC
CASSQDYSGQYF
>few|TRBJ2-5|TRBD1|TRBV12-3/TRBV12-4
TGTGCCAGTCAGACCAGGGGGCAGGAGACCCAGTACTTC
CASQTRGQETQYF
>few|TRBJ2-7|TRBD2|TRBV28
TGTGCCAGCAGTTTAGGCCTAGCGGGTATGTACGAGCAGTACTTC
CASSLGLAGMYEQYF